This entry features one TCR beta chain sequence. Which antigen it targets is not known. Base qualities are not recorded, but no much larger clone differs from it by a single base. This entry comes from a study of blood T cell repertoires in COVID-19 (dated by TCRdb to the early 2020s). The study in broad terms: Collaborator samples came from the United States, Italy and Spain and covered acute and convalescent phases of COVID-19. Samples were obtained from the ongoing ImmuneRACE study (first 160 participants) and from some 1,300 subjects provided by 6 global collaborators. Sample metadata almost always included a de-identified subject ID, COVID-19 status, age in years and sex. The material from the prospective study consisted of cDNA or gDNA derived from T cells, B-cell-depleted T cells, or PBMCs. Deeply sampled blood TCRbeta repertoires from subjects exposed to, actively infected with, or recovered from COVID-19 were included in the dataset. Where available, HLA class I and class II types were obtained from metadata supplied by the sample provider rather than from assay-based typing. The repertoires were released in a freely available public database intended as a resource for research on the immune response to SARS-CoV-2.

Including cysteine and phenylalanine, the CDR3 has 14 amino acids. Only CDR3 DNA remains: 42 bases, in frame from the first base. The germline V gene encodes CDR1 KGHSH and CDR2 LQKENI. Trimming leaves V shorter by 2 bases and J shorter by 2 bases, with the junction holding 3 bases beyond the gene matches. The immunoSEQ Assay, a bias-controlled multiplex PCR, was used to amplify TCRbeta CDR3 regions from genomic DNA. On the authors' methods: The number of nucleated cells in each sample was estimated from the amplification of reference gene primers within the assay. To quantify the absolute abundance of each unique TCRbeta CDR3 rearrangement, sequence reads were collapsed and filtered. Productive Simpson clonality was computed per sample as the square root of Simpson's diversity index over productive rearrangements. As stored in TCRdb, this immuneACCESS dataset retains in-frame rearrangements with V and J assigned. A fraction of the clones does not appear; measured against another copy, unresolved V genes explain less than half of the discrepancy, and the remainder lacks a known reason. The DNA was the basis for D and trimming; V, J and clone size are from that table. In all, the sample holds 50,000 to 75,000 clones, and around 77% of those were seen once. Less than 25% of the sample is in the top ten clones.

Whole blood was collected in K2EDTA tubes by collaborating institutions according to the institutions' own protocols. For TCRbeta analysis, collaborators shipped samples in one of three forms: frozen whole blood, isolated PBMCs, or DNA extracted from either of those sample types. Findings and caveats that apply to the study as a whole: How much clinical and demographic metadata was included differed by source and by participant, and the metadata was provided uncurated.

The V gene is TRBV18 and the J gene is TRBJ2-7; 7 of the junction bases match TRBD1. The sequence came from an elderly man with active or convalescent COVID-19. Sequences were obtained from peripheral blood. The nucleotide sequence is TGTGCCAGCTCACCAGGACAGGACACCTACGAGCAGTACTTC. Its translation reads: CASSPGQDTYEQYF.